These T cell receptor beta chains were read from a single sample in a study of molecular identifiers for immune sequencing clone quantification. TCRdb processed the PCR reads anew with MiXCR; each CDR3 protein has one entry. The sample has 460,000 or so distinct CDR3 sequences, about a fifth seen once. The sample taken for sequencing was naive CD8+ T cells from blood, with Jurkat cell RNA spiked in. Receptor source: a human donor in good health. Some libraries in this study had Jurkat cell RNA spiked in. The CDR3 runs from the conserved cysteine through the conserved F or W. The order of the fields is J gene, D gene, V gene, CDR3 protein. A D gene is named only where the DNA matches it firmly.

>TRBJ2-1|-|TRBV19
CASLPGRGQEQFF
>TRBJ2-1|-|TRBV4-1
CASSQVAGVAREQFF
>TRBJ2-5|-|TRBV6-2/TRBV6-3
CASSYPPKETQYF
>TRBJ2-1|TRBD1|TRBV29-1
CSVGTGSYEQFF
>TRBJ2-7|TRBD2|TRBV20-1
CSAPPGLAYLSYEQYF
>TRBJ2-1|-|TRBV11-3
CASSPRLTNEQFF
>TRBJ2-2|-|TRBV29-1
CSVDTHTGELFF
>TRBJ2-7|TRBD1|TRBV6-2/TRBV6-3
CASRSNRQGNYEQYF
>TRBJ2-1|-|TRBV11-3
CASTKGRGDEQFF
>TRBJ2-5|-|TRBV6-6
CASSYSAPGVETQYF
>TRBJ2-7|-|TRBV27
CASSSLAITGFSYEQYF
>TRBJ2-1|-|TRBV24-1
CATSDLLTSEQFF
>TRBJ2-4|-|TRBV5-6
CASSDSLAKNIQYF
>TRBJ2-7|-|TRBV27
CASSSGPSTYEQYF
>TRBJ2-7|TRBD2|TRBV12-3/TRBV12-4
CASRGTSGRDEQYF
>TRBJ2-3|TRBD1|TRBV12-3/TRBV12-4
CASSFSGGYRADTQYF
>TRBJ1-1|-|TRBV19
CATQWGVNTEAFF
>TRBJ1-5|TRBD1|TRBV5-1
CASSLVRPGQGAIQPQHF
>TRBJ2-3|-|TRBV7-9
CASSWLEGGTLDTDTQYF
>TRBJ2-7|TRBD2|TRBV3-1
CASSLAGDGVEQYF
>TRBJ2-7|TRBD2|TRBV28
CASSFRGLASHEQYF
>TRBJ2-4|-|TRBV15
CATQDREGAKNIQYF
>TRBJ2-3|-|TRBV6-2/TRBV6-3
CASSTKTRSTDTQYF
>TRBJ1-1|-|TRBV27
CASSEGFMNTEAFF
>TRBJ1-1|-|TRBV6-2/TRBV6-3
CASSYDRRRTEAFF
>TRBJ2-7|-|TRBV2
CASGPPSYERYF
>TRBJ1-1|TRBD1|TRBV29-1
CSVKGAEGARNTEAFF
>TRBJ1-5|-|TRBV7-6
CASRSGVDSNQPQHF
>TRBJ2-5|-|TRBV11-2
CASSSDITPQETQYF
>TRBJ2-7|-|TRBV27
CASSTGLTYEQYF
>TRBJ2-7|-|TRBV12-5
CASGLGDGAYEQYF
>TRBJ2-3|TRBD2|TRBV2
CASQEGAGVVDTQYF
>TRBJ1-1|-|TRBV4-1
CASSQSLSGPEAFF